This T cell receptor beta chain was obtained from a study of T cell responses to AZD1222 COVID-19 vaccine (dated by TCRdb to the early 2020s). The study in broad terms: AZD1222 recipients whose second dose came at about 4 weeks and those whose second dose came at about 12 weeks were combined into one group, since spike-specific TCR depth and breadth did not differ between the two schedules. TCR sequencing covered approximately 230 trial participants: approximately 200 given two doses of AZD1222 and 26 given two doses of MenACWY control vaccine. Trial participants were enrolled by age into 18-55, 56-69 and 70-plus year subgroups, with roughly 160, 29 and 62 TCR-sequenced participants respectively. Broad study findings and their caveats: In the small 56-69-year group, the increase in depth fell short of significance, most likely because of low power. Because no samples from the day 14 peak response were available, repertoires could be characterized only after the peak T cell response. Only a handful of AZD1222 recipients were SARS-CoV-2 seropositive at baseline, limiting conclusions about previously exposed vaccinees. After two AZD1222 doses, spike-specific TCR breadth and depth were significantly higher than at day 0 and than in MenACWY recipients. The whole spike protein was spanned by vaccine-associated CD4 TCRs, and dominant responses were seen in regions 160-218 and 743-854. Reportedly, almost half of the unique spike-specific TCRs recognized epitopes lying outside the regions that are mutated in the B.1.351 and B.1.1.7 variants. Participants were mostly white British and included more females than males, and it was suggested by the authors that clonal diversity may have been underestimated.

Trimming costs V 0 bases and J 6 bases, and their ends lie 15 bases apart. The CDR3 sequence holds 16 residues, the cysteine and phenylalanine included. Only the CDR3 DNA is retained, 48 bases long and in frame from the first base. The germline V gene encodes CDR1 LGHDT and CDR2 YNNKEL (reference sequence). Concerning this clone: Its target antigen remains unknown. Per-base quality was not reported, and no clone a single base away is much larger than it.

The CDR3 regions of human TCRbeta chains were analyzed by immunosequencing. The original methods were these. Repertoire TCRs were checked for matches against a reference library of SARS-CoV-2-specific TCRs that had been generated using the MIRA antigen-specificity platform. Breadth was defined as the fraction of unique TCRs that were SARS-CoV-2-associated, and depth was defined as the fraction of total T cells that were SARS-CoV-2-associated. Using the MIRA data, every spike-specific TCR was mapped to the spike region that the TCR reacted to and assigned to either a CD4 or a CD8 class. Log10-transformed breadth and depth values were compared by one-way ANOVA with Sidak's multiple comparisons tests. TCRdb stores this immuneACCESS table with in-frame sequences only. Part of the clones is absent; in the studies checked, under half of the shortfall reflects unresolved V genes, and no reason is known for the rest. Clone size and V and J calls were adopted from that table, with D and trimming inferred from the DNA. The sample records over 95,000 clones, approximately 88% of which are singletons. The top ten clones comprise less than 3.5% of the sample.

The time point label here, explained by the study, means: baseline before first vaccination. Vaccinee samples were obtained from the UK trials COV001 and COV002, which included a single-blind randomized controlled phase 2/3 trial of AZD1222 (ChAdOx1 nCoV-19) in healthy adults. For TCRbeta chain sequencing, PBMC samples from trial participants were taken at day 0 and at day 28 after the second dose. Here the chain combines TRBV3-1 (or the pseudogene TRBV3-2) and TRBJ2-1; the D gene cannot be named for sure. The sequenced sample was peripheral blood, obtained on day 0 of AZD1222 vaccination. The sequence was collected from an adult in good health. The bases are TGTGCCAGCAGCCAAGATAAAAATCGAAAGTTCAATGAGCAGTTCTTC. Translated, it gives CASSQDKNRKFNEQFF.